This T cell receptor (beta chain) is from a study of glioma-infiltrating T cells after dendritic cell vaccination. Whole-study context: Glioblastoma patients came from Phase I and II dendritic cell vaccination trials. The vaccine used monocyte-derived dendritic cells pulsed overnight with autologous tumor lysate.

The germline CDR1 and CDR2 sequences are MNHEY and SMNVEV (reference sequence). Germline trimming cut 5 bases from V and 4 bases from J; bases unmatched to any gene: 7. The length of the CDR3 is 14 residues. Comment on this clone: Its antigen is still unknown.

General observations from the study: Longer survival after dendritic cell vaccination followed higher pretreatment TIL content. No direct clonality-survival link was found; a diverse polyclonal response may matter.

TCRdb's table, derived via immunoSEQ multiplex PCR, lists solely in-frame clones and lacks some. In the table there are tens of thousands of clones, approximately 80% of which are singletons. The sample consisted of blood, taken before dendritic cell vaccination. The chain is built from TRBV27 and TRBJ1-1; TRBD1 matches 7 bases. The origin of this receptor is a human donor with glioblastoma. DNA for the CDR3: TGTGCCAGCAGTCCGGGACAGTTTTTCACTGAAGCTTTCTTT. Residues: CASSPGQFFTEAFF.